This T cell receptor (beta chain) came from a study of T cells in Graves' hyperthyroidism and ophthalmopathy. Study-wide findings and caveats: Patients with ophthalmopathy were separated from those with stable hyperthyroidism by a 13 V-J model.

Regions amplified from RNA transcripts were the TCR beta CDR3 regions. HTBI primers were the set used in a first-round RT-PCR of the TCR CDR3. One entry per CDR3 protein, called by TCRdb with MiXCR from the multiplex PCR reads. The sample holds 600,000 to 750,000 distinct CDR3 sequences, 17% seen once. Germline CDR1 is SNHLY and CDR2 is FYNNEI. This CDR3 comprises 14 residues. V lost 4 bases, J lost 3 bases, and 12 bases lay in between. Hyperthyroidism had been newly diagnosed in patients aged 18 to 65, and its duration was under 2 months. Used for diagnoses were clinical symptoms, serum thyroxine and TRAb, thyroid ultrasound and orbital computed tomography. This clonotype was recorded many times. The antigen is not known.

The TCR originated in a man aged 50 to 59 with Graves' hyperthyroidism. The chain joins TRBV2 to TRBJ1-1; possibly TRBD1 for D (6 bases). Sequencing was done on a sample of blood. CDR3 DNA sequence: TGTGCCAGCAGTGGTGGGGGGCGGTACACTGAAGCTTTCTTT. Protein product: CASSGGGRYTEAFF.